This is a list of T cell receptor beta chains from one sample in a study of blood T cell repertoires in COVID-19. Clones were sequenced by immunoSEQ multiplex PCR, and TCRdb holds only the in-frame ones, with some missing. Of a few hundred thousand clones in the sample, approximately 89% are singletons; the top ten hold 10% to 15%. The sample comprised peripheral blood. The receptors derive from a woman between 45 and 60 years old with COVID-19, enrolled during active disease. CDR3s include the opening cysteine and the closing phenylalanine or tryptophan. The order of the fields is D gene, V gene, clone size, J gene, CDR3 DNA, CDR3 protein. D genes are given only for firm matches. Only some rows state a clone size, as once, few, many or a class for expanded clones.

.	TRBV3-1/TRBV3-2	.	TRBJ1-3	TGTGCCAGCAGCGGTGGAGACACCATATATTTT	CASSGGDTIYF
.	TRBV11-2	.	TRBJ2-2	TGTGCCAGCAGCTCCGGGACTCTGAACACCGGGGAGCTGTTTTTT	CASSSGTLNTGELFF
TRBD1	TRBV28	.	TRBJ2-7	TGTGCCAGCAGTGGATCACTCCCCGCGGGACAGGGTATCTACGAGCAGTACTTC	CASSGSLPAGQGIYEQYF
TRBD2	TRBV2	.	TRBJ2-3	TGTGCCAGCAGCCCTAGGACTAGCGCCACAGATACGCAGTATTTT	CASSPRTSATDTQYF
TRBD1	TRBV24-1	.	TRBJ1-2	TGTGCCACCAGTGCCCCGGGACAGGGCGCTTTCTATGGCTACACCTTC	CATSAPGQGAFYGYTF
.	TRBV30	.	TRBJ1-3	TGTGCCTGGAGTCCCGGGTTCTCTGGAAACACCATATATTTT	CAWSPGFSGNTIYF
.	TRBV5-5	.	TRBJ1-1	TGTGCCAGCAGCCCTCGGACTTCCACAAACACTGAAGCTTTCTTT	CASSPRTSTNTEAFF
TRBD2	TRBV6-1	.	TRBJ2-2	TGTGCCAGCAGTAAAGCTCGGACTAGCGGGGGTTTCACCGGGGAGCTGTTTTTT	CASSKARTSGGFTGELFF
.	TRBV5-5	.	TRBJ2-5	TGTGCCAGCAGCCCCCATGCCCTGAGGCAAGAGACCCAGTACTTC	CASSPHALRQETQYF
.	TRBV4-1	.	TRBJ2-3	TGCGCCAGCAGCCAAAGCCGGTCGGATACGCAGTATTTT	CASSQSRSDTQYF
TRBD1	TRBV5-3	.	TRBJ1-1	TGTGCCAGAAGTTTACAGGGGCTGGGCACTGAAGCTTTCTTT	CARSLQGLGTEAFF
TRBD1	TRBV9	.	TRBJ2-1	TGTGCCAGCAGCGCACCGGGACAGGGGTCCTACAATGAGCAGTTCTTC	CASSAPGQGSYNEQFF
TRBD1	TRBV9	.	TRBJ1-6	TGTGCCAGCAGCGTAGGGACAGGCTACTCCTATAATTCACCCCTCCACTTT	CASSVGTGYSYNSPLHF
TRBD1	TRBV4-2	.	TRBJ1-5	TGTGCCAGCAGCCCTACGGACAGGGATAGTGATCAGCCCCAGCATTTT	CASSPTDRDSDQPQHF
TRBD1	TRBV6-5	.	TRBJ1-1	TGTGCCAGCAGTTGGGGACAGGGGAGGACTGAAGCTTTCTTT	CASSWGQGRTEAFF
.	TRBV6-6	few	TRBJ1-5	TGTGCCAGCAGTTACTCAGACAGACTTAATCAGCCCCAGCATTTT	CASSYSDRLNQPQHF
.	TRBV28	.	TRBJ1-2	TGTGCCAGCAGTTTCACCGGACAGAACTATGGCTACACCTTC	CASSFTGQNYGYTF
TRBD2	TRBV7-3	.	TRBJ2-1	TGTGCCAGCAGCTTTAAACGGGGGGGCCTAGATGAGCAGTTCTTC	CASSFKRGGLDEQFF
.	TRBV9	once	TRBJ1-5	TGTGCCAGCAGCCCCGAGGGGAGGGATAGTCAGCCCCAGCATTTT	CASSPEGRDSQPQHF
TRBD1	TRBV3-1/TRBV3-2	.	TRBJ1-6	TGTGCCAGCAGCCAAAAGGGGACAGGGAATTCACCCCTCCACTTT	CASSQKGTGNSPLHF
.	TRBV27	few	TRBJ1-6	TGTGCCAGCAGTTTGGCCTGGGGCATAGTCAGAGATTCACCCCTCCACTTT	CASSLAWGIVRDSPLHF
.	TRBV6-5	.	TRBJ2-5	TGTGCCAGCAGTTACTCTTCCGGCCCAGCGGAGACCCAGTACTTC	CASSYSSGPAETQYF
TRBD1	TRBV19	.	TRBJ1-4	TGTGCCAGTAGTATCGGACAGGCCGCTAATGAAAAACTGTTTTTT	CASSIGQAANEKLFF
TRBD1	TRBV2	.	TRBJ2-7	TGTGCCAGCAGTCTGGGACAGCTCTGCGAGCAGTACTTC	CASSLGQLCEQYF
.	TRBV5-1	.	TRBJ1-6	TGCGCCAGCAGCTTGTTATCAGGGATTAATTCACCCCTCCACTTT	CASSLLSGINSPLHF
.	TRBV6-5	.	TRBJ1-2	TGTGCCAGCAGTTACGGTATGGGGGCGGTCTCCTATGGCTACACCTTC	CASSYGMGAVSYGYTF
.	TRBV5-1	.	TRBJ1-6	TGCGCCAGCAGCTTGGCCGATGGAGGGGCCTCACCCCTCCACTTT	CASSLADGGASPLHF
TRBD1	TRBV6-6	.	TRBJ1-1	TGTGCCAGCAGCCTACAGGGGGCTAGAGGCACTGAAGCTTTCTTT	CASSLQGARGTEAFF
TRBD1	TRBV6-5	.	TRBJ1-2	TGTGCCACCTTACCACGGGACAGGGGTCAAGATGGCTACACCTTC	CATLPRDRGQDGYTF
TRBD2	TRBV9	.	TRBJ2-3	TGTGCCAGCAGCGCGGGGGAAGCCGCTAGCGGGGGGACAGATACGCAGTATTTT	CASSAGEAASGGTDTQYF
TRBD2	TRBV6-6	.	TRBJ2-1	TGTGCCAGCAGTTTCGGACTAGCGGGGGGCTACAATGAGCAGTTCTTC	CASSFGLAGGYNEQFF
.	TRBV20-1	.	TRBJ2-7	TGCAGTGCCCGACGGGGGACCGAGCAGTACTTC	CSARRGTEQYF
.	TRBV5-5	.	TRBJ1-1	TGTGCCAGCGGAATGGGGGGTCGGAACACTGAAGCTTTCTTT	CASGMGGRNTEAFF
TRBD1	TRBV28	.	TRBJ1-5	TGTGCCAGCCTGGGACAGGCAATTTATCAGCCCCAGCATTTT	CASLGQAIYQPQHF
.	TRBV3-1/TRBV3-2	.	TRBJ2-1	TGTGCCAGCAGCCAAGGGAGGGGAAACTTTTATGACAATGAGCAGTTCTTC	CASSQGRGNFYDNEQFF
TRBD1	TRBV6-5	.	TRBJ2-5	TGTGCCAGCAGTTTTACAGGGGGAGAGACCCAGTACTTC	CASSFTGGETQYF
.	TRBV2	.	TRBJ2-1	TGTGCCAGCGACCGGGACTTTACCTACAATGAGCAGTTCTTC	CASDRDFTYNEQFF